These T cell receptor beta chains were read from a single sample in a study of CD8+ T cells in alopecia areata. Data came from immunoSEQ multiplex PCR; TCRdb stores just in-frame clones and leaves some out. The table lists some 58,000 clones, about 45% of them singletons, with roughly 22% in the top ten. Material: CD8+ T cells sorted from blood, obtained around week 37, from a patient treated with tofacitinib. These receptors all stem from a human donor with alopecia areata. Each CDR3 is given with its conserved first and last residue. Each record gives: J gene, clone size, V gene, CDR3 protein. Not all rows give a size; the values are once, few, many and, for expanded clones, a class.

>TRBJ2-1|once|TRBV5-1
CASSLDRLNNEQFF
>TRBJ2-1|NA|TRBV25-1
CASSRFEQFF
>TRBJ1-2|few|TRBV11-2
CASSLMARGDYGYTF
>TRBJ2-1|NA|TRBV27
CASRGTGRGDDEQFF
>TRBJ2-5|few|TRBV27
CASSPLSGKNQETQYF
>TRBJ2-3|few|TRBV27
CASSPGLRTDTQYF
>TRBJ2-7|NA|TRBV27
CASSSRGPNEQYF
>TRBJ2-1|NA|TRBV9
CASSPRLAEPYNEQFF
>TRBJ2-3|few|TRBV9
CASSGTGSDTQYF
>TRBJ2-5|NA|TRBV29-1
CSVVEQETQYF
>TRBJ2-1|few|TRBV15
CATSLVYNEQFF
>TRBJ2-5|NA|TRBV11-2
CASSWAGDQYF
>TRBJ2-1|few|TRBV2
CASSPGGGSYNEQFF
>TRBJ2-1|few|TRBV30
CAWSVGGGYYNEQFF
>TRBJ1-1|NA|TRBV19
CASKIDRGQNTEAFF
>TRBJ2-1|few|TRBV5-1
CASRRQGYNEQFF
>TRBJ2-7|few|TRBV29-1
CSVEKLTDSYEQYF
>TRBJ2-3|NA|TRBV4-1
CASSHEGGGRALDTQYF
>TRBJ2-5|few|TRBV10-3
CAISDSVQETQYF
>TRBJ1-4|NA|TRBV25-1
CASSDPTRRATNEKLFF
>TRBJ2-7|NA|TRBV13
CASSLDRTYEQYF
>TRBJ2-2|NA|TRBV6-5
CASSLQGPNTGELFF
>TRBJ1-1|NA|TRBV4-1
CASSQGRNTEAFF
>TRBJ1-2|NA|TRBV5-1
CASSYRGRDGYTF
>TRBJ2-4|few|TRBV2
CASRDPRAGRGDIQYF
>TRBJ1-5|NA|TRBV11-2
CASSLTDSNQPQHF
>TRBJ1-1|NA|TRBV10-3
CAISASQGTEAFF
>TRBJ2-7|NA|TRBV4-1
CASSQVAGDSYEQYF
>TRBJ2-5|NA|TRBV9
CASSAGLAATPGGETQYF
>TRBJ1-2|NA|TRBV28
CASSSGPNYGYTF
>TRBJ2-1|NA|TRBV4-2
CASSQGRGGNEQFF
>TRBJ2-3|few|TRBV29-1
CSVYRGRVDTQYF
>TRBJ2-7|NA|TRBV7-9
CASSGRGPAYEQYF
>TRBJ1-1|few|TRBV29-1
CSVESRGLNTEAFF
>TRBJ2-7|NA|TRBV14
CASSQDTGFEQYF
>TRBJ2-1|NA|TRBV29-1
CSAVGGYNEQFF
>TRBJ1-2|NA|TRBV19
CASSIGQDGYTF
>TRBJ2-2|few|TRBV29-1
CSASLPPTNAGELFF
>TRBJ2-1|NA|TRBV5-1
CASSLVGTNEQFF
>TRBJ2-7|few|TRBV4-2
CASSQVEFRVRDEQYF
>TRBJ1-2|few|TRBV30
CAWSVGTGWGYGYTF
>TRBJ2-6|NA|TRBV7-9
CASSLGVAGANVLTF
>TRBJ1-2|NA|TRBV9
CASSVGDRLASFSNYGYTF
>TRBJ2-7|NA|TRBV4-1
CASSLLDGLSSYEQYF
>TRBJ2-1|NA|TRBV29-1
CSVQQGAYNEQFF
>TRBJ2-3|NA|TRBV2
CASSDRRGMIEDTQYF
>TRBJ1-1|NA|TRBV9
CASSPQGAGEAFF
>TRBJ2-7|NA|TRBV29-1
CSVEDRDYEQYF
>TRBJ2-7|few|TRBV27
CASSSTYYYEQYF
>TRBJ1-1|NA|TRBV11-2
CASSLDGREAFF
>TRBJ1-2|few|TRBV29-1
CSVEEGGHYGYTF
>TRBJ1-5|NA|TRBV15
CATSTLRGRDRGSNQPQHF
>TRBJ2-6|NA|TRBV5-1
CASSLVPHSGANVLTF